Listed below are T cell receptor beta chains from one sample, sequenced in a study of blood T cells in healthy people across ages. TCRdb processed the 5' RACE reads anew with MiXCR; each CDR3 protein has one entry. The data hold about 570,000 distinct CDR3 sequences, with approximately 26% observed a single time. These data are also associated with another study on T cells of mothers and their children.

Sequenced sample: blood. These receptors all stem from a boy aged 2 to 10 in good health. Each CDR3 is given with its conserved first and last residue. D genes are given only for firm matches. The listing skips clone size in some rows; elsewhere it reads once, few, many or a size class.

TRBJ2-3,TRBD2,-,TRBV5-1,CASSLTSGGGTDTQYF,TGCGCCAGCAGCCTTACTAGCGGGGGAGGCACAGATACGCAGTATTTT
TRBJ1-1,-,-,TRBV29-1,CSASGGRGENTEAFF,TGCAGCGCAAGCGGAGGAAGGGGCGAGAACACTGAAGCTTTCTTT
TRBJ2-4,TRBD2,few,TRBV7-7,CASSTSGRRVIQYF,TGTGCCAGCAGCACTAGCGGGAGGAGGGTCATTCAGTACTTC
TRBJ2-1,TRBD1,few,TRBV7-8,CASSTLTGGNEQFF,TGTGCCAGCAGCACCTTGACAGGGGGCAATGAGCAGTTCTTC
TRBJ2-5,-,-,TRBV28,CASSRGTSRETQYF,TGTGCCAGCAGCCGCGGGACATCACGGGAGACCCAGTACTTC
TRBJ2-1,-,-,TRBV27,CATSQPMNEQFF,TGTGCCACCTCGCAACCTATGAATGAGCAGTTCTTC
TRBJ2-1,-,few,TRBV27,CASSLYWSPYNEQFF,TGTGCCAGCAGTTTATACTGGAGCCCCTACAATGAGCAGTTCTTC
TRBJ2-3,TRBD1,-,TRBV7-8,CASSLESGQGADTQYF,TGTGCCAGCAGCTTAGAGTCGGGACAGGGTGCGGATACGCAGTATTTT
TRBJ2-5,-,once,TRBV4-3,CASSQAPRVGETQYF,TGCGCCAGCAGCCAAGCCCCCCGGGTCGGGGAGACCCAGTACTTC
TRBJ2-5,TRBD2,-,TRBV6-5,CASSYPSGRGLTGQETQYF,TGTGCCAGCAGTTACCCTAGCGGGAGGGGACTGACCGGCCAAGAGACCCAGTACTTC
TRBJ1-2,-,once,TRBV5-1,CASSFGRSYGYTF,TGCGCCAGCAGCTTCGGCAGGAGCTATGGCTACACCTTC
TRBJ1-5,TRBD1,-,TRBV19,CASSMGTALSNQPQHF,TGTGCCAGTAGTATGGGGACAGCCCTTAGCAATCAGCCCCAGCATTTT
TRBJ2-1,-,few,TRBV9,CASSVGDSSPQFF,TGTGCCAGCAGCGTAGGAGACAGCAGCCCCCAGTTCTTC
TRBJ2-7,TRBD2,few,TRBV6-2/TRBV6-3,CASSYSRTSVPNYEQYF,TGTGCCAGCAGTTACTCGCGGACTAGCGTTCCGAACTACGAGCAGTACTTC
TRBJ1-6,-,once,TRBV6-5,CASTLLGSSPLHF,TGTGCCAGCACCTTACTTGGAAGTTCACCCCTCCACTTT
TRBJ2-5,-,-,TRBV6-2/TRBV6-3,CASSPYSGPYQETQYF,TGTGCCAGCAGTCCATATTCCGGGCCCTACCAAGAGACCCAGTACTTC
TRBJ2-1,TRBD1,few,TRBV27,CASSFGRGRDEQFF,TGTGCCAGCAGTTTTGGAAGGGGGCGCGATGAGCAGTTCTTC
TRBJ1-2,-,-,TRBV12-3/TRBV12-4,CASSSPGWEGYTF,TGTGCCAGCAGTTCCCCGGGATGGGAGGGCTACACCTTC
TRBJ2-1,TRBD2,few,TRBV20-1,CSANSLGLAGSYNEQFF,TGCAGTGCTAACTCCTTGGGACTAGCGGGCTCCTACAATGAGCAGTTCTTC
TRBJ2-5,-,-,TRBV7-2,CASSLGGPPGTQYF,TGTGCCAGCAGCTTAGGGGGACCGCCGGGGACCCAGTACTTC
TRBJ1-2,-,many,TRBV6-2/TRBV6-3,CASSYSSQNYGYTF,TGTGCCAGCAGTTACTCGAGTCAGAACTATGGCTACACCTTC
TRBJ2-7,-,few,TRBV16,CASSPDGTLDEQYF,TGTGCCAGCAGCCCCGACGGGACTCTTGACGAGCAGTACTTC
TRBJ1-1,-,-,TRBV3-1,CASSQVQMNTEAFF,TGTGCCAGCAGCCAAGTACAGATGAACACTGAAGCTTTCTTT
TRBJ1-1,-,-,TRBV6-1,CASSYSFGRRNTEAFF,TGTGCCAGCAGTTATTCTTTCGGACGGAGGAACACTGAAGCTTTCTTT
TRBJ2-4,-,many,TRBV20-1,CSASRAENIQYF,TGCAGTGCTAGCAGGGCAGAAAACATTCAGTACTTC
TRBJ1-1,-,-,TRBV9,CASSVEGGNTEAFF,TGTGCCAGCAGCGTAGAGGGGGGGAACACTGAAGCTTTCTTT
TRBJ2-7,-,-,TRBV20-1,CSALSGRAYEQYF,TGCAGTGCCCTTTCGGGCAGAGCCTACGAGCAGTACTTC
TRBJ1-5,-,-,TRBV5-1,CASSLGPNGQPQHF,TGCGCCAGCAGCTTGGGGCCTAACGGGCAGCCCCAGCATTTT
TRBJ2-6,-,few,TRBV5-1,CASRWGVHSGANVLTF,TGCGCCAGCAGGTGGGGGGTCCACTCTGGGGCCAACGTCCTGACTTTC
TRBJ2-6,TRBD1,-,TRBV6-5,CASSYRGRGFDRSGANVLTF,TGTGCCAGCAGTTATCGCGGCAGGGGGTTTGACCGTTCTGGGGCCAACGTCCTGACTTTC
TRBJ2-7,-,-,TRBV18,CASSRDGIEQYF,TGTGCCAGCTCACGTGACGGGATTGAGCAGTACTTC
TRBJ2-5,-,few,TRBV12-3/TRBV12-4,CASSSSVGRETQYF,TGTGCCAGCAGTTCTAGCGTGGGGCGAGAGACCCAGTACTTC
TRBJ2-7,TRBD2,-,TRBV7-9,CASSLAAQRDYYEQYF,TGTGCCAGCAGCTTAGCGGCCCAGCGGGATTACTACGAGCAGTACTTC
TRBJ2-2,-,-,TRBV7-9,CASSLDGQGTGELFF,TGTGCCAGCAGCTTAGATGGGCAAGGCACCGGGGAGCTGTTTTTT
TRBJ1-2,-,-,TRBV20-1,CSARARGPGYTF,TGCAGTGCTAGAGCTAGGGGCCCCGGCTACACCTTC
TRBJ2-7,-,-,TRBV12-3/TRBV12-4,CANSPTGFYEQYF,TGTGCCAACAGTCCCACAGGGTTCTACGAGCAGTACTTC
TRBJ2-5,TRBD2,-,TRBV20-1,CSASPSGGLQETQYF,TGCAGTGCTAGCCCCAGCGGGGGCCTCCAAGAGACCCAGTACTTC
TRBJ1-2,TRBD1,-,TRBV20-1,CSARERQGGYTF,TGCAGTGCTAGAGAGCGACAGGGGGGCTACACCTTC
TRBJ2-2,TRBD2,-,TRBV29-1,CSVEGGTSGTNTGELFF,TGCAGCGTTGAAGGGGGGACTAGCGGGACGAACACCGGGGAGCTGTTTTTT
TRBJ1-2,-,-,TRBV30,CAWSARGRRYGYTF,TGTGCCTGGAGCGCTCGAGGGCGTCGCTATGGCTACACCTTC
TRBJ1-4,TRBD1,few,TRBV7-9,CASRLDRGNNEKLFF,TGTGCCAGCAGGCTCGACAGGGGGAATAATGAAAAACTGTTTTTT
TRBJ2-4,TRBD1,-,TRBV12-3/TRBV12-4,CASSRQGAIAKNIQYF,TGTGCCAGCAGTCGCCAGGGGGCTATAGCCAAAAACATTCAGTACTTC
TRBJ1-3,TRBD1,-,TRBV12-3/TRBV12-4,CASTTDRGRNTIYF,TGTGCCAGCACCACGGACAGGGGGCGAAACACCATATATTTT
TRBJ2-5,-,-,TRBV4-3,CASSPGAAIIAETQYF,TGCGCCAGCAGCCCGGGGGCAGCCATAATTGCGGAGACCCAGTACTTC
TRBJ1-4,TRBD1,few,TRBV2,CASSRLPPSGTANEKLFF,TGTGCCAGCAGTCGACTACCACCCTCCGGGACAGCGAATGAAAAACTGTTTTTT
TRBJ2-5,TRBD2,-,TRBV5-1,CASSPRTSGGVLETQYF,TGCGCCAGCAGCCCCCGGACTAGCGGGGGCGTCCTGGAGACCCAGTACTTC
TRBJ1-2,-,-,TRBV20-1,CSAREGSYGYTF,TGCAGTGCTAGAGAGGGGTCCTATGGCTACACCTTC
TRBJ2-6,TRBD1,few,TRBV10-3,CAISSNEGAAGANVLTF,TGTGCCATCAGTAGTAATGAGGGGGCGGCTGGGGCCAACGTCCTGACTTTC
TRBJ1-1,-,-,TRBV12-3/TRBV12-4,CASRGGYEAFF,TGTGCCAGCAGAGGGGGGTATGAAGCTTTCTTT
TRBJ2-5,TRBD2,few,TRBV3-1,CASSQEGLAGVPYQETQYF,TGTGCCAGCAGCCAAGAGGGACTAGCGGGGGTGCCGTACCAAGAGACCCAGTACTTC
TRBJ1-1,-,-,TRBV11-2,CASSPLANLGTEAFF,TGTGCCAGCAGCCCTTTGGCGAACCTTGGGACTGAAGCTTTCTTT
TRBJ2-2,-,few,TRBV6-5,CASTIEGSGELFF,TGTGCCAGCACAATCGAGGGAAGCGGGGAGCTGTTTTTT
TRBJ1-2,TRBD1,-,TRBV12-3/TRBV12-4,CASSFGDRRYGYTF,TGTGCCAGCAGTTTTGGGGACAGGCGTTATGGCTACACCTTC
TRBJ1-6,-,few,TRBV21-1,CASSGSDRVSVNSPLHF,TGTGCCAGCAGCGGGTCTGACAGGGTTTCGGTGAATTCACCCCTCCACTTT
TRBJ2-1,TRBD1,-,TRBV6-5,CASSKGQGSGSEQFF,TGTGCCAGCAGCAAGGGACAGGGGTCCGGTAGTGAGCAGTTCTTC
TRBJ2-6,-,few,TRBV7-2,CASSADVSGANVLTF,TGTGCCAGCAGCGCGGACGTCTCTGGGGCCAACGTCCTGACTTTC